The sequence of this TCR beta chain was determined in a study of blood T cell dynamics during melanoma immunotherapy. The overall study: First-line therapy was either pembrolizumab or nivolumab with ipilimumab for metastatic melanoma. The study, taken as a whole, reports: Immune-effector CD8+ cells best matched cell-free DNA CDR3 sequences and were most clonal.

Each sorted CD8+ T cell subset had its entire DNA loaded. Sequencing used immunoSEQ multiplex PCR; TCRdb keeps in-frame clones, though not all of them. The table shows some 13,000 clones, with approximately 90% occurring only once. Concerning this clone itself: Its antigen is currently unknown.

V dropped 5 bases and J dropped 2 bases, with 10 bases sitting between them. Germline V CDR1 and CDR2: SEHNR, FQNEAQ (reference sequence). The CDR3 runs to 13 residues. Time point meaning: pre-treatment baseline. Disease control meant complete response, partial response or stable disease at 12 weeks. This chain joins TRBV7-9 and TRBJ2-7; D perhaps matches TRBD1 (6 bases). This receptor was identified in a human donor with melanoma. The starting material was effector memory CD8+ T cells from blood, obtained from a patient treated with checkpoint blockade. The CDR3 nucleotides are TGTGCCAGCAGCAACCGACAGGCCTACGAGCAGTACTTC. Translating it yields CASSNRQAYEQYF.